This TCR beta chain was retrieved from a study of blood T cell repertoires in COVID-19. Background on the study: COVID-19 samples from acute and convalescent phases originated in the United States, Italy and Spain. PBMCs, B-cell-depleted T cells, or T cells were the source of the cDNA or gDNA that made up the material.

On this clone: The same CDR3 arises from other DNA sequences in this sample as well.

V was pared by 1 base and J by 1 base, with 11 bases between. The CDR3 covers 15 residues. Germline loops: CDR1 SGHDN, CDR2 FVKESK. Authors' analysis steps: Estimation of nucleated cell counts relied on the amplification of reference gene primers. The data were produced by immunoSEQ multiplex PCR, yet TCRdb's version contains in-frame clones alone and is incomplete. The V and J calls and the clone size are those of that table, but D and trimming were determined from the DNA. The sample includes 130,000 or so clones, roughly four fifths seen only once; the top ten take 7.9%. Sequencing input: peripheral blood. The sequence came from a human donor in a cohort sampled during active COVID-19. The genes are TRBV14 and TRBJ2-7; weak D call: TRBD2 (6 bases). CDR3 sequence: CASSQGGTLSYEQYF. CDR3 nucleotide sequence: TGTGCCAGCAGCCAAGGCGGGACGTTATCCTACGAGCAGTACTTC.